A single sample gave rise to the 5 T cell receptor beta chains below, sequenced in a study of OX40 agonist ivuxolimab in advanced cancers. Assay: immunoSEQ multiplex PCR; the TCRdb copy retains only in-frame clones and omits some. The sample carries roughly 120,000 clones, about nine tenths recorded once. This material consisted of CD4+ or CD8+ T cells sorted from blood, taken in a trial of the OX40 agonist ivuxolimab. The source of these receptors is an adult with an advanced solid tumor such as melanoma, head and neck, liver or kidney cancer.

V gene TRBV27 combines with J gene TRBJ1-3; D gene uncertain. V lost 5 bases and J lost 5, with 13 bases in between. The germline gives CDR1 MNHEY, CDR2 SMNVEV (reference sequence). The CDR3 is made up of 14 amino acids. Written as DNA, the CDR3 is TGTGCCAGCAGTCGGACTGGTTTTAGAAACACCATATATTTT. Translating gives CASSRTGFRNTIYF.

This clone was counted once. The chain employs TRBV4-2 and TRBJ1-5, with 9 bases aligning to TRBD1. Germline CDR1 LGHNA, CDR2 YNFKEQ. The CDR3 covers 16 residues. The trim removed 0 bases at V and 7 bases at J, leaving 7 bases unmatched. CDR3 nucleotide sequence: TGTGCCAGCAGCCAAGATCTCGGGACAGGGTACCAGCCCCAGCATTTT. Encoded protein: CASSQDLGTGYQPQHF.

In this sample, this clone turned up once. This chain connects TRBV7-8 to TRBJ1-1; D unclear. V lost 5 bases and J 3 bases, leaving 10 bases between the germline ends. CDR3 length: 13 amino acids. Per germline, CDR1 SGHVS and CDR2 FQNEAQ. In DNA, the CDR3 is TGTGCCAGCAGCCCGCGGGTGGACACTGAAGCTTTCTTT. Translation gives CASSPRVDTEAFF. Looking up the rest from reference TRBV7-8 and TRBJ1-1 gives the full variable domain: GAGVSQSPRYKVAKRGQDVALRCDPISGHVSLFWYQQALGQGPEFLTYFQNEAQLDKSGLPSDRFFAERPEGSVSTLKIQRTQQEDSAVYLCASSPRVDTEAFFGQGTRLTVV.

The genes are TRBV18 and TRBJ1-1, with D tentatively TRBD1 (6 bases). CDR1 and CDR2 (germline): KGHSH, LQKENI. The CDR3 sequence is 16 residues long. Trimming cost V 6 bases and J 2 bases, with 19 bases left between them. CDR3 in DNA: TGTGCCAGCTCGCCCACGGGGGGGGCGACTAACACTGAAGCTTTCTTT. Translated: CASSPTGGATNTEAFF.

The V and J genes are TRBV27 and TRBJ1-1; the match to TRBD1 covers 10 bases. V was pared by 2 bases and J by 2 bases, with 8 bases of the junction left unmatched. The CDR3 loop spans 17 amino acids. Germline V gene lookup returns CDR1 MNHEY and CDR2 SMNVEV (reference sequence). The CDR3 region has the DNA TGTGCCAGCAGTTTAGTTGGACAGGGGGAGGAAAACACTGAAGCTTTCTTT. Translating it yields CASSLVGQGEENTEAFF.